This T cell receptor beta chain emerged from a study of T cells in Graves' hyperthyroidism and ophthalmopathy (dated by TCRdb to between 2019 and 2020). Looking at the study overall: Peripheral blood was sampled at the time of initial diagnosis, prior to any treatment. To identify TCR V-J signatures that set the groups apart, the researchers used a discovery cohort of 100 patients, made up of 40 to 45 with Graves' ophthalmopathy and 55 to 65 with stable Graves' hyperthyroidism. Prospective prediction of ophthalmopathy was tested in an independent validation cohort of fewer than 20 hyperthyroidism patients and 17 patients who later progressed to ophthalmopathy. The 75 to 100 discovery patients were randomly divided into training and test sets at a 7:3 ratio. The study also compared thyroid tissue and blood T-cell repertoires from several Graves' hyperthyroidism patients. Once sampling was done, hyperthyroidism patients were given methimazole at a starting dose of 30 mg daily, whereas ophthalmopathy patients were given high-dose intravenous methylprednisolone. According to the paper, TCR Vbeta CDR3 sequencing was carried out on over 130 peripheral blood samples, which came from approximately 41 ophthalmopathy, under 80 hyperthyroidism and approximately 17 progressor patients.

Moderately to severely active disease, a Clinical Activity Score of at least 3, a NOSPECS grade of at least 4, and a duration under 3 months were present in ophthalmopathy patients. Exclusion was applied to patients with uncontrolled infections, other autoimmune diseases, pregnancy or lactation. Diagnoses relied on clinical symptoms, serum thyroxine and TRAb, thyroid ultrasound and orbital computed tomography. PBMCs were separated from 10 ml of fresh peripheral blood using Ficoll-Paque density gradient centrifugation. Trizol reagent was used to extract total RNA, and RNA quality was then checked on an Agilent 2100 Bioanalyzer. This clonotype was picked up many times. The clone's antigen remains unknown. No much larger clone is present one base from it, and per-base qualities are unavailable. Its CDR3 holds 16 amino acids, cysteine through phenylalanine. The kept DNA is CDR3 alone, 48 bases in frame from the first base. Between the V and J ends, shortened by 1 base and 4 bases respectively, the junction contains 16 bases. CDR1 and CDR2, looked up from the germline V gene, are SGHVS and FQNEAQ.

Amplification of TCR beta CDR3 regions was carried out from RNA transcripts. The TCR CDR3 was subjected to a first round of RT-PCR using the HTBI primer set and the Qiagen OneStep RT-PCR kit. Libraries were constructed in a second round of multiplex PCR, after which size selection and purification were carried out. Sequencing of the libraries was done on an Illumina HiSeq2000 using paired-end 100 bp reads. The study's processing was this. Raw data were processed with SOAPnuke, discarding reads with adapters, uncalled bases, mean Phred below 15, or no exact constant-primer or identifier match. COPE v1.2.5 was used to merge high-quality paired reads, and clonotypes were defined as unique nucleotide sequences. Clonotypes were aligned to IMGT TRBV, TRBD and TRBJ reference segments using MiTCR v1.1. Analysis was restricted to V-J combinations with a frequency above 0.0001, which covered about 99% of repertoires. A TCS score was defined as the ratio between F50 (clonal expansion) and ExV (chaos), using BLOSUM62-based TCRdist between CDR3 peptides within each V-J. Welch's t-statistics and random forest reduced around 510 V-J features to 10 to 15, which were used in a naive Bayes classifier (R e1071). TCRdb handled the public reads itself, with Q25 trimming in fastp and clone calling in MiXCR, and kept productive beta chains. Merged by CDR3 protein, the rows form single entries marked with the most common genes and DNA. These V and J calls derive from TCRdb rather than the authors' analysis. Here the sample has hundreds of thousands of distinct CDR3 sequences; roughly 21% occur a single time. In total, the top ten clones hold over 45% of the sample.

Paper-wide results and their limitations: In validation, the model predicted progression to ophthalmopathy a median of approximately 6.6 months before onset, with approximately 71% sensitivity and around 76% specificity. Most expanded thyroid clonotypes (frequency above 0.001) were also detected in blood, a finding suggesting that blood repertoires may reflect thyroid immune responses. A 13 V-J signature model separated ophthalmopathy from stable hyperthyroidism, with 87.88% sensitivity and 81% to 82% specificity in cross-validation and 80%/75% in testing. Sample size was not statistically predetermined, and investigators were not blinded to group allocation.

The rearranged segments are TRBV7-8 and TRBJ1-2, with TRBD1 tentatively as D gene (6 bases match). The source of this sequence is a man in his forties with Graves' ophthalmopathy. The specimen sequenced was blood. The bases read TGTGCCAGCAGCTTAGTTTCGGCCCGGACAGCCTATGGCTACACCTTC. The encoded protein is CASSLVSARTAYGYTF. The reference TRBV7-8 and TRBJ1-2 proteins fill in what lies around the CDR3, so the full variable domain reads GAGVSQSPRYKVAKRGQDVALRCDPISGHVSLFWYQQALGQGPEFLTYFQNEAQLDKSGLPSDRFFAERPEGSVSTLKIQRTQQEDSAVYLCASSLVSARTAYGYTFGSGTRLTVV.